These T cell receptor beta chains were read from a single sample in a study of cytomegalovirus exposure and HLA in healthy donors. This table comes from immunoSEQ multiplex PCR, and its TCRdb copy is limited to in-frame clones, with some not included. The sample lists about 130,000 clones; approximately 85% were seen once. Input material: PBMCs. These receptors all stem from a boy younger than 18 in good health and CMV-seronegative. The conserved cysteine and the conserved F or W are not part of the CDR3 here.

V gene: TRBV30; J gene: TRBJ2-1; CDR3 protein: AWGTGGNEQF
V gene: TRBV25-1; J gene: TRBJ2-3; CDR3 protein: ASSVPSGADTQY
V gene: TRBV18; J gene: TRBJ2-1; CDR3 protein: ASGEESTYNEQF
V gene: TRBV18; J gene: TRBJ1-1; CDR3 protein: ASSRPQGWDTEAF
V gene: TRBV4-2; J gene: TRBJ1-2; CDR3 protein: ASSHGTAANYGYT
V gene: TRBV30; J gene: TRBJ2-7; CDR3 protein: AWTGLEVYEQY
V gene: TRBV7-8; J gene: TRBJ2-1; CDR3 protein: ASSLGVLGEGNEQF
V gene: TRBV13; J gene: TRBJ1-6; CDR3 protein: ASSFGTVNSPLH
V gene: TRBV6-1; J gene: TRBJ2-1; CDR3 protein: ASSESRGEQF
V gene: TRBV7-2; J gene: TRBJ1-1; CDR3 protein: ASRRTGAYTEAF
V gene: TRBV6-1; J gene: TRBJ1-6; CDR3 protein: ASSEVGGTHYSSYNSPLH
V gene: TRBV6-5; J gene: TRBJ1-1; CDR3 protein: ASSPPGFTEAF
V gene: TRBV6-6; J gene: TRBJ2-5; CDR3 protein: ASSLERETQY
V gene: TRBV2; J gene: TRBJ2-3; CDR3 protein: ASNQPGQGVTDTQY
V gene: TRBV19; J gene: TRBJ1-2; CDR3 protein: ASKRTGTDGYT